These 5 T cell receptor beta chains were sequenced from one sample in a study of neurological immune-mediated disorders. TCRdb re-called the 5' RACE reads with MiXCR, one entry per CDR3 protein. Of about 65,000 distinct CDR3 sequences listed, over 4% are singletons. Material: PBMCs. These receptors were obtained from a man aged 45 to 65 with multiple sclerosis.

This clonotype was recorded many times. The chain joins TRBV6-5 to TRBJ2-7; a weak D match, TRBD2 (6 bases). V was clipped by 5 bases and J by 3 bases, with 11 bases between them. There are 13 residues in the CDR3. Germline V CDR1 and CDR2: MNHEY, SVGAGI. The CDR3 DNA sequence: TGTGCCAGCAGTCTCGGGACTTACTACGAGCAGTACTTC. It codes for CASSLGTYYEQYF.

The sample holds many counts of this clonotype. The CDR3 nucleotides read TGCAGCGTTGCCTTACAGATGCCTAACACTGAAGCTTTCTTT. Protein product: CSVALQMPNTEAFF. V is TRBV29-1 and J is TRBJ1-1; D gene ambiguous. Trimming took 4 bases from V and 2 from J, leaving 14 bases between them. Germline V gene sequence: CDR1 SQVTM, CDR2 ANQGSEA. The CDR3 sequence is 14 residues long.

This clonotype was counted at least ten times. This sequence joins TRBV7-3 and TRBJ2-3; D may be TRBD2 (6 bases). Germline V gene sequence: CDR1 SGHTA, CDR2 FQGTGA. The CDR3 sequence is 21 residues long. V lost 5 bases, J lost 4 bases, and 34 bases lay in between. CDR3 region: CASSRTNAANGGTEKADTQYF. CDR3 in DNA: TGTGCCAGCAGCCGAACGAATGCAGCCAATGGCGGGACTGAAAAGGCAGATACGCAGTATTTT. The complete variable domain, with remaining parts taken from reference TRBV7-3 and TRBJ2-3, reads GAGVSQTPSNKVTEKGKYVELRCDPISGHTALYWYRQSLGQGPEFLIYFQGTGAADDSGLPNDRFFAVRPEGSVSTLKIQRTERGDSAVYLCASSRTNAANGGTEKADTQYFGPGTRLTVL.

This clonotype has a count of ten or more. The DNA of the CDR3 is TGTGCCATCAGCAGCTCCGGGACAGGGGGCGAAGGCTACACCTTC. The encoded protein is CAISSSGTGGEGYTF. This rearrangement joins TRBV10-3 to TRBJ1-2; 12 bases align to TRBD1. Trimming took 6 bases from V and 8 from J; bases not matched to a gene: 10. The CDR3 length is 15 residues. The germline CDR1 and CDR2 sequences are ENHRY and SYGVKD.

The table lists this clonotype with many counts. This sequence joins TRBV12-3 or TRBV12-4 and TRBJ1-2, with D tentatively TRBD1 (5 bases). V was cut by 1 base and J by 4 bases, with 10 bases left in between. The CDR3 is 14 residues long. CDR3 in amino acids: CASSLVQGTYGYTF. CDR3 nucleotides: TGTGCCAGCAGTTTAGTTCAGGGAACCTATGGCTACACCTTC.